This T cell receptor (beta chain) originates from a study of T cell responses to AZD1222 COVID-19 vaccine (dated by TCRdb to 2020 to 2023). About the full investigation: A total of around 240 trial participants underwent TCR sequencing, of whom about 200 had received two doses of AZD1222 and approximately 26 had received two doses of the MenACWY control vaccine. Trial participants were enrolled by age into subgroups of 18-55, 56-69 and 70-plus years, and around 140, 26 and 57 TCR-sequenced participants, respectively, were included in these subgroups. Summary of the overall study and its limitations: No day 14 peak-response samples were available, so repertoires were characterized only after the peak T cell response. In the small 56-69-year group, the increase in depth fell short of significance, most likely because of low power. Reportedly, close to half of the unique spike-specific TCRs recognized epitopes lying outside the regions that are mutated in the B.1.351 and B.1.1.7 variants. Participants were mostly white British, with more females than males. The authors suggested clonal diversity may have been underestimated. The whole spike protein was spanned by vaccine-associated CD4 TCRs, and dominant responses were seen in regions 160-218 and 743-854. Spike-specific TCR breadth and depth rose significantly after two AZD1222 doses compared with day 0 and with MenACWY recipients. Conclusions about previously exposed vaccinees were limited because only six or seven AZD1222 recipients were SARS-CoV-2 seropositive at baseline.

The time point label, read with the paper, signifies: about 28 days (+/-7) after the second vaccine dose. AZD1222 recipients whose second dose came at about 4 weeks and those whose second dose came at about 12 weeks were combined into one group, since spike-specific TCR depth and breadth did not differ between the two schedules. Vaccinee samples came from UK trials COV001 and COV002, including a single-blind randomized controlled phase 2/3 trial of AZD1222 (ChAdOx1 nCoV-19) in healthy adults. For TCRbeta chain sequencing, PBMC samples from trial participants were taken at day 0 and at day 28 after the second dose. In its sample, this clone was seen once. Its antigen remains unidentified. The record has no base qualities; no much larger clone is one base away. The CDR3 regions of human TCRbeta chains were analyzed by immunosequencing. Concerning the study's data processing: Repertoire TCRs were matched against a reference library of SARS-CoV-2-specific TCRs generated with the MIRA antigen-specificity platform. Breadth was defined as the fraction of unique TCRs that were SARS-CoV-2-associated. Depth was defined as the fraction of total T cells that were SARS-CoV-2-associated. Using the MIRA data, each spike-specific TCR was mapped to the spike region that the TCR reacts to and placed in a CD4 or CD8 class. Log10-transformed breadth and depth values were compared by one-way ANOVA with Sidak's multiple comparisons tests. Drawn from immuneACCESS, this table holds only the in-frame rearrangements with V and J called that TCRdb kept. Clones are partly lost; checked studies trace under half to an unresolved V gene and leave the rest unexplained. V and J calls and clone size are copied from that table; D and trimming were computed from the DNA. The sample profile shows 95,000 to 100,000 clones; roughly 90% of them were found once. 8% to 8.5% of the sample goes to the ten largest clones.

V sheds 0 bases and J sheds 2 bases, leaving 9 bases between their ends. The germline V gene yields SGHRS for CDR1 and YFSETQ for CDR2. There are 14 amino acids in the CDR3, from cysteine to phenylalanine inclusive. Left in the record is the CDR3 DNA by itself, 42 bases read in frame from the first base. The sequencing here drew on peripheral blood, taken 28 days after the second AZD1222 dose. The clonotype comes from an adult who received the AZD1222 COVID-19 vaccine. The chain uses TRBV5-1 and TRBJ2-7, with the identity of the D gene unclear. The encoded CDR3 is CASSLGVTTYEQYF. The DNA is TGCGCCAGCAGCTTGGGGGTCACCACCTACGAGCAGTACTTC.